The 5 T cell receptor beta chains presented below share a single source sample, sequenced in a study of response to subunit inactivated influenza vaccine. From the RT-PCR reads, TCRdb called clonotypes with MiXCR, one entry per CDR3 protein. The repertoire holds about 570,000 distinct CDR3 sequences, with about 11% as singletons. This same sample was also part of a study on T cells expressing NK-cell markers. That study adds: cDNA encoding TCR beta was synthesized via 5'RACE template switching incorporating UMIs.

Sample: PBMCs from blood, taken on the day of vaccination. These receptors originate from a man aged 50 to 59 who received an inactivated influenza vaccine.

This chain connects TRBV3-1 to TRBJ2-3, with 7 positions matching TRBD2. The CDR3 contains 15 residues. With 2 bases clipped from V and 5 bases from J, the junction kept 7 bases outside the gene matches. The germline gives CDR1 LGHDT, CDR2 YNNKEL (reference sequence). CDR3 sequence: CASSQHLAVGDTQYF. The CDR3 region has the DNA TGTGCCAGCAGCCAACACCTAGCGGTAGGAGATACGCAGTATTTT.

This clonotype showed up just a few times. The chain has TRBV12-3 or TRBV12-4 and TRBJ1-5; possible D gene TRBD1, 6 bases. V was pared by 7 bases and J by 0 bases, with 19 bases between. There are 17 residues in the CDR3. The CDR3: CASTMGGRRYSNQPQHF. The CDR3 nucleotides read TGTGCCAGCACCATGGGGGGGCGAAGATATAGCAATCAGCCCCAGCATTTT.

The chain links TRBV7-6 to TRBJ2-1, with 12 bases that match TRBD2. The tail of the sequence fits TRBJ2-7 better, so the J call may be wrong. The CDR3 sequence is 16 residues long. Germline CDR1 reads SGHVS; CDR2 reads FNYEAQ. CDR3 in DNA: TGTGCCAGCAGCCTAGAGGGGCTAGCGGGGGGGAATGAGCAGTACTTC. Its protein product is CASSLEGLAGGNEQYF.

The V call is TRBV3-1, the J call TRBJ1-1, with D perhaps matching TRBD1 (5 bases). V was trimmed by 0 bases and J by 10 bases, leaving 15 bases between them. The CDR3 loop spans 14 amino acids. Per the germline V gene, CDR1 is LGHDT and CDR2 is YNNKEL (reference sequence). The DNA of the CDR3 is TGTGCCAGCAGCCAAGATTCCCAGGGCGGGAGAGCTTTCTTT. Protein sequence: CASSQDSQGGRAFF.

The table lists this clonotype with a few counts. This chain uses TRBV11-2 with TRBJ2-3, with a possible D match to TRBD2 (5 bases). CDR3 length: 11 residues. Germline V gene data show CDR1 as SGHAT and CDR2 as FQNNGV. Trimming took 1 base from V and 14 from J, leaving 10 bases between them. The CDR3 sequence is CASSLVGSLYF. The CDR3 DNA follows: TGTGCCAGCAGCTTAGTTGGGAGTTTGTATTTT.